The source of this T cell receptor (beta chain) is a study of blood T cell repertoires in COVID-19. For the study at large: The study drew acute and convalescent COVID-19 samples from the United States, Italy and Spain. The cDNA or gDNA used as material had been derived from T cells, B-cell-depleted T cells, or PBMCs.

Germline V gene lookup returns CDR1 GTSNPN and CDR2 SVGIG (reference sequence). The V gene lost 0 bases and the J gene lost 2 bases, with 10 bases spanning the gap. The length of the CDR3 is 15 residues. Original processing methods: It was from reference gene primer amplification that nucleated cell counts were estimated. Sequencing was performed with immunoSEQ multiplex PCR; in TCRdb, only in-frame clones are kept and a portion is missing. D and trimming were read from the DNA, whereas the V and J calls and clone size are those reported in that table. Here the sample spans just under 150,000 clones, over 80% being singletons.

The J gene is TRBJ2-2, the V gene TRBV30, with D uncertain. Input material: peripheral blood. This sequence originates from a woman aged 45-65 years with acute or convalescent COVID-19. The DNA for the CDR3 is TGTGCCTGGAGTGTAGGCAGGTTCAACACCGGGGAGCTGTTTTTT. As protein: CAWSVGRFNTGELFF.